This T cell receptor beta chain was captured by sequencing in a study of regulatory T cells in long-lasting Graves disease. Findings and limits, study-wide: When disease was persistent, TRBV28, TRBJ1-2 and TRBJ2-5 were the favored segments.

This clonotype was counted ten times or more. The antigen is not known. Time point of the sample: newly diagnosed GD, antithyroid drugs for less than 3 months. From RNA extracted from PBMCs, the TCR library was made. To make TCR beta libraries, researchers used iRepertoire HTBI primers and Arm-PCR of CDR3 regions. TCRdb analysed the multiplex PCR reads with MiXCR anew, one entry per CDR3 protein. The table has hundreds of thousands of distinct CDR3 sequences, roughly 16% seen once. Germline CDR1 reads SNHLY; CDR2 reads FYNNEI. Trimming pared 7 bases from V and 0 bases from J, leaving 12 bases between. This CDR3 has 14 amino acids. Another study also made use of these data, one on T cells in Graves' hyperthyroidism and ophthalmopathy. Per that paper: The study used the HTBI primer set for a first-round RT-PCR of the TCR CDR3. Classification by a 13 V-J model distinguished ophthalmopathy from stable hyperthyroidism.

The sequence was collected from a woman in her thirties with Graves disease. The sequenced sample was peripheral blood mononuclear cells (PBMCs), obtained at new diagnosis, from a patient treated with antithyroid drugs. The rearrangement links TRBV2 to TRBJ2-5; TRBD1 is a possible D gene (6 bases). CDR3 residues: CASTTTGYQETQYF. In DNA form, the CDR3 reads TGTGCCAGCACGACTACAGGGTACCAAGAGACCCAGTACTTC.